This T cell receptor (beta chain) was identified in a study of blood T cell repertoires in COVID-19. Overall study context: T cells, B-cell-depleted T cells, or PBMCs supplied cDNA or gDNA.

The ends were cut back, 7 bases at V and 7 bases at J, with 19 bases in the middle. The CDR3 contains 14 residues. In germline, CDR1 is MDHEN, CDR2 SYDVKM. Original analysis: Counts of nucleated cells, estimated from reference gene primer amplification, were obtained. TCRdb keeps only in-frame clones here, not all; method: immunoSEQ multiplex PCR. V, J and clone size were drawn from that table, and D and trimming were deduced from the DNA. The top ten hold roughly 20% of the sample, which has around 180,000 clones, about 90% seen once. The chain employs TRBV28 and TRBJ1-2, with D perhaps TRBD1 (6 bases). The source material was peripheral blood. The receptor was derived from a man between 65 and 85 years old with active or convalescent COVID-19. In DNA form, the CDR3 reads TGTGCCAGCACCTTGGGACACGGGTCCGCTGGCTACACCTTC. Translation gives CASTLGHGSAGYTF.